This TCR beta chain was captured by sequencing in a study of regulatory T cells in long-lasting Graves disease. Whole-study results and caveats: Persistent disease was characterized by preferential usage of TRBV28, TRBJ1-2 and TRBJ2-5. A greater number of public clonotypes (approximately 2,500) was shared by persistent patients than by new patients (over 900).

The V end was cut by 1 base, the J end by 3 bases, with 15 bases between. The CDR3 contains 17 residues. Germline CDR1 is SGHAT and CDR2 is FQNNGV. Noted time point: newly diagnosed GD, antithyroid drugs for less than 3 months. Researchers made the TCR library from RNA that was extracted from PBMCs. In building TCR beta libraries, iRepertoire HTBI primers were used together with Arm-PCR of CDR3 regions. TCRdb re-called the multiplex PCR reads with MiXCR, one entry per CDR3 protein. In the table there are approximately 480,000 distinct CDR3 sequences, about a sixth of which are singletons. This clonotype was observed once. Its specificity is not known. The data were also submitted as part of a second study, on T cells in Graves' hyperthyroidism and ophthalmopathy.

The material sequenced was peripheral blood mononuclear cells (PBMCs), taken at new diagnosis, from a patient treated with antithyroid drugs. This chain links TRBV11-2 with TRBJ1-4; TRBD1 might be the D (5 bases). This TCR came from a man aged 40-49 years with Graves disease. As DNA, the CDR3 is TGTGCCAGCAGCTTAGGGGACCGAGGGGACTCTAATGAAAAACTGTTTTTT. This sequence encodes CASSLGDRGDSNEKLFF.